The 14 T cell receptor beta chains presented below share a single source sample, sequenced in a study of B cell selection in AIRE deficiency. Profiled with immunoSEQ multiplex PCR; TCRdb holds only in-frame clones, not every one. This sample carries about 23,000 clones, 97% of them seen once, and the ten largest clones take about 0.17%. Sorting defined conventional CD4 T cells as CD4+CD127+. Specimen: conventional CD4+ T cells sorted from PBMCs. These receptor sequences come from a human donor with AIRE deficiency.

The chain has TRBV7-9 and TRBJ2-7; 7 bases align to TRBD2. V shed 1 base and J 2 bases; nucleotides not matched to a gene: 5. The CDR3 totals 15 residues. Germline CDR1 is SEHNR and CDR2 is FQNEAQ (reference sequence). In DNA form, the CDR3 reads TGTGCCAGCAGCTTAGAGGTCGGGAGGACCTACGAGCAGTACTTC. Its translation is CASSLEVGRTYEQYF.

The chain is built from TRBV5-6 and TRBJ2-3; D possibly corresponds to TRBD2 (6 bases). Looked up from germline, CDR1 is SGHDT and CDR2 is YYEEEE. The CDR3 totals 16 residues. Trimming removed 0 bases from V and 0 bases from J, with 11 bases in between. CDR3 region: CASSLAGRFSTDTQYF. The CDR3 DNA reads as TGTGCCAGCAGCTTGGCGGGGAGGTTTAGCACAGATACGCAGTATTTT.

This chain links TRBV19 with TRBJ1-2; 9 bases align to TRBD1. CDR3 length equals 15 residues. Looked up from germline, CDR1 is LNHDA and CDR2 is SQIVND (reference sequence). V lost 8 bases and J lost 7; bases outside the gene matches: 14. The CDR3 protein is CASRSNRGPVSGYTF. The DNA of the CDR3 is TGTGCCAGTCGTTCAAACAGGGGGCCGGTGTCTGGCTACACCTTC.

The chain uses TRBV7-9 and TRBJ2-3; TRBD2 aligns across 9 bases. This CDR3 is built from 16 residues. The junction had 7 bases not matched to a gene; V was cut back by 1 base and J by 5 bases. Looked up from germline, CDR1 is SEHNR and CDR2 is FQNEAQ (reference sequence). The CDR3 DNA follows: TGTGCCAGCAGCTTAGGGGGAGCGGGAGGTCGAGATACGCAGTATTTT. Translated, it gives CASSLGGAGGRDTQYF.

This sequence joins TRBV7-3 and TRBJ1-2; D not certain. Trimming cost V 5 bases and J 8 bases, with 18 bases left between them. This CDR3 contains 14 residues. The germline gives CDR1 SGHTA, CDR2 FQGTGA. CDR3 sequence (DNA): TGTGCCAGCAGCCCCCAACTGACGGGCGGAGGCTACACCTTC. It codes for CASSPQLTGGGYTF.

This clone occurred once. The chain recombines TRBV19 with TRBJ2-7; D is possibly TRBD2 (6 bases). Germline V CDR1 and CDR2: LNHDA, SQIVND (reference sequence). This CDR3 contains 14 residues. Trimming stripped 4 bases from V and 3 bases from J, with 13 bases between. This chain's CDR3 is CASSTRDSRYEQYF. CDR3 DNA: TGTGCCAGTAGTACCCGGGACTCGCGCTACGAGCAGTACTTC.

The V and J genes are TRBV11-2 and TRBJ2-7; 9 bases line up with TRBD1. Germline CDR1 and CDR2: SGHAT and FQNNGV. This CDR3 comprises 15 residues. Losses at the gene ends were 1 base for V and 6 bases for J; bases not matched to a gene: 7. As DNA, the CDR3 is TGTGCCAGCAGCTTAGCGGGACAGGGTGTCCGCGAGCAGTACTTC. Amino acids: CASSLAGQGVREQYF.

This sequence joins TRBV10-3 and TRBJ2-7; 9 nucleotides align to TRBD1. This CDR3 region has 14 residues. CDR1 and CDR2 from the germline V gene are ENHRY and SYGVKD. The ends lost 3 bases at V and 3 bases at J; junction bases unmatched: 3. The CDR3 DNA sequence: TGTGCCATCAGTGATGACAGGGGGAACTACGAGCAGTACTTC. This sequence encodes CAISDDRGNYEQYF.

The chain is built from TRBV2 and TRBJ2-2; D uncertain. This CDR3 is 15 amino acids long. The germline V gene has CDR1 SNHLY and CDR2 FYNNEI. The ends were cut back, 0 bases at V and 1 base at J, with 6 bases in the middle. DNA for the CDR3: TGTGCCAGCAGTGAAGCGGATAGGAACACCGGGGAGCTGTTTTTT. Translation gives CASSEADRNTGELFF.

This clone showed up just once. V gene TRBV6-4 combines with J gene TRBJ2-2; D is tentatively TRBD1 or TRBD2 (6 bases each). Looked up from germline, CDR1 is MRHNA and CDR2 is SNTAGT. The V and J ends lost 5 bases and 6 bases respectively, with 13 bases between them. This CDR3 is built from 14 residues. In DNA form, the CDR3 reads TGTGCCAGCAGTCTTTACAGGGAGGCCGGGGAGCTGTTTTTT. It yields the protein CASSLYREAGELFF.

The chain couples TRBV6-1 to TRBJ1-5; TRBD1 matches at 9 bases. The V segment lost 7 bases and the J segment 10 bases; nucleotides outside the gene matches: 8. The germline gives CDR1 MNHNS, CDR2 SASEGT. The length of the CDR3 is 13 residues. The CDR3 spells CASNGQGNSPQHF. The DNA of the CDR3 is TGTGCCAGCAATGGACAGGGGAATTCCCCCCAGCATTTT.

The chain recombines TRBV9 with TRBJ2-3; D is undetermined. Deletions cut 5 bases from V and 2 bases from J, with 12 bases between. Germline V CDR1 and CDR2: SGDLS, YYNGEE. The CDR3 length is 14 residues. CDR3 protein: CASSALVDTDTQYF. In nucleotides, the CDR3 is TGTGCCAGCAGTGCTTTGGTAGACACAGATACGCAGTATTTT.

CDR3 region: CASRPAGRYEQYF. CDR3 in DNA: TGTGCCAGCAGACCCGCCGGACGCTACGAGCAGTACTTC. The chain employs TRBV28 and TRBJ2-7; D gene uncertain. Germline CDR1 is MDHEN and CDR2 is SYDVKM. This CDR3 region has 13 residues. V dropped 6 bases and J dropped 3 bases, with 12 bases sitting between them.

The CDR3 DNA is TGCGCCAGCAGCCGTCTGTCGAGGACCTTGACCGGGGAGCTGTTTTTT. This sequence encodes CASSRLSRTLTGELFF. The chain carries TRBV4-1 and TRBJ2-2, with D uncertain. Trimming removed 4 bases from V and 5 bases from J, with 17 bases in between. CDR3 length: 16 residues. CDR1 and CDR2 from the germline V gene are MGHRA and YSYEKL.